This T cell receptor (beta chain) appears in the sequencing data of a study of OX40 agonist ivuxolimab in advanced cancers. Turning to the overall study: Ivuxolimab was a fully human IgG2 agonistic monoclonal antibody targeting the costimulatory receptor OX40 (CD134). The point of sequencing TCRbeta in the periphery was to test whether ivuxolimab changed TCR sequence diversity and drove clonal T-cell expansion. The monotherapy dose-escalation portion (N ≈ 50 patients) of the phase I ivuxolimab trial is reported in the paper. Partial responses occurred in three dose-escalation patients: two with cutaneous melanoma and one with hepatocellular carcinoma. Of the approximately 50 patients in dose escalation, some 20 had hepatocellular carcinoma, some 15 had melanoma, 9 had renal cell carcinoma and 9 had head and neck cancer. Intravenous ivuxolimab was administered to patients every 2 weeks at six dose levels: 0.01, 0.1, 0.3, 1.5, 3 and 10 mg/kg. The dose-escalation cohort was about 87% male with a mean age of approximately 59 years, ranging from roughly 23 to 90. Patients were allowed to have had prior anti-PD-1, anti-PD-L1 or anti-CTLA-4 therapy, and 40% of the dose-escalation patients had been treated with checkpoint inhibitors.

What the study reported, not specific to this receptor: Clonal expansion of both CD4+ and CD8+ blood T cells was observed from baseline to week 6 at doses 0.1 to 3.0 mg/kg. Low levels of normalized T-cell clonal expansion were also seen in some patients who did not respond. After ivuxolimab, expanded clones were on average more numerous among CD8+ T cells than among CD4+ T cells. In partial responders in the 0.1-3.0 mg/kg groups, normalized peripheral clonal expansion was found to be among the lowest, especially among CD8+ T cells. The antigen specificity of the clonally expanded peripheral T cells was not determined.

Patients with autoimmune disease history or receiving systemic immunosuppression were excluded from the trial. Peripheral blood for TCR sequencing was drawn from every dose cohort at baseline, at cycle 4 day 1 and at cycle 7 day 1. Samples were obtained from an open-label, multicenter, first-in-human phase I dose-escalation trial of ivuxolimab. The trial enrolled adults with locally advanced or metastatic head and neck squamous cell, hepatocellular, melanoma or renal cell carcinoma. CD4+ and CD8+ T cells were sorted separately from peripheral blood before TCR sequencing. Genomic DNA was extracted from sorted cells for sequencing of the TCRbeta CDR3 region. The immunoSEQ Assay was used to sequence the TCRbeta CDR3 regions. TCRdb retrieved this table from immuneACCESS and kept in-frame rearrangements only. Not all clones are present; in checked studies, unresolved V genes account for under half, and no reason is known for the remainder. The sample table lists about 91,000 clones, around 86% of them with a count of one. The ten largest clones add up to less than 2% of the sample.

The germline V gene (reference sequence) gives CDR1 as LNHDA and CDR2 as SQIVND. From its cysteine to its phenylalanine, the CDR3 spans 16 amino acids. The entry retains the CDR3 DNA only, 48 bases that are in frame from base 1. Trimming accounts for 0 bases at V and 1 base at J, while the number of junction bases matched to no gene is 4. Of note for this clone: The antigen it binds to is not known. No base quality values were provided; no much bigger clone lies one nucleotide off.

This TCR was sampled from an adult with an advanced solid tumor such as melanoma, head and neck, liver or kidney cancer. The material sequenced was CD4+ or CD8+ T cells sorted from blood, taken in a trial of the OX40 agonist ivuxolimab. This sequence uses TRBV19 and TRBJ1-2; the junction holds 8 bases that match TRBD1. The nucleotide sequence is TGTGCCAGTAGTATAGATGTTGGGACAGGTAACTATGGCTACACCTTC. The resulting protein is CASSIDVGTGNYGYTF.